This is a list of T cell receptor beta chains from one sample in a study of shared clonotypes between healthy human individuals. Method: immunoSEQ multiplex PCR; TCRdb's copy keeps in-frame clones and lacks some. The sample contains roughly 2.1 million clones, 85% to 95% of which appear only once. The sequencing sample was made of naive CD8+ T cells from PBMCs. Source of these receptors: a man aged 18 to 35 in good health. Some clones in this sample may be carry-over from other donors' samples. Each CDR3 is given with its conserved first and last residue. Each record gives: clone size, V gene, J gene, D gene, CDR3 DNA, CDR3 protein. A D gene is named only where the DNA matches it firmly. Size is omitted from some rows. Given values are once, few, many or a class for expanded clones.

>.|TRBV14|TRBJ1-3|.
TGTGCCAGCCGTAACACCATATATTTT
CASRNTIYF
>.|TRBV9|TRBJ2-3|.
TGTGCCAGCAGCCATACCGCAACAGGGTTGGGGACAGATACGCAGTATTTT
CASSHTATGLGTDTQYF
>.|TRBV15|TRBJ2-3|.
TGTGCCACCAGCAGAGAGTCCGGGGACGCAGATACGCAGTATTTT
CATSRESGDADTQYF
>.|TRBV9|TRBJ2-1|TRBD1
TGTGCCAGCAGCTTTGGGACAGGGATGTCCTACAATGAGCAGTTCTTC
CASSFGTGMSYNEQFF
>.|TRBV27|TRBJ2-7|.
TGTGCCAGCAGTTTAGGCAGGGGGGCTGGTGAGCAGTACTTC
CASSLGRGAGEQYF
>.|TRBV27|TRBJ2-7|.
TGTGCCAGCAGTTTAACTTTCGCCTACGAGCAGTACTTC
CASSLTFAYEQYF
>.|TRBV6-5|TRBJ1-5|TRBD1
TGTGCCAGCAGCCTCGACAGGGGTGGCAATCAGCCCCAGCATTTT
CASSLDRGGNQPQHF
>.|TRBV28|TRBJ1-1|TRBD1
TGTGCCAGCAGTTCCCTGATAATCGCCCGACAGGGCCCAGCGGCGGACACTGAAGCTTTCTTT
CASSSLIIARQGPAADTEAFF
>.|TRBV6-1|TRBJ2-7|TRBD1
TGTGCCAGCAGTGCCTTTGGAACAGGGGGCCACGAGCAGTACTTC
CASSAFGTGGHEQYF
>.|TRBV5-4|TRBJ2-7|TRBD1
TGTGCCAGCAGCTTGGGACAGGGGCTCTACGAGCAGTACTTC
CASSLGQGLYEQYF
>.|TRBV14|TRBJ1-2|.
TGTGCCAGCAGCCAAGAAAGACGGGACTATGGCTACACCTTC
CASSQERRDYGYTF
>.|TRBV5-4|TRBJ2-7|.
TGTGCCAGCAGCAATCGGCCTACAAGCTCCTACGAGCAGTACTTC
CASSNRPTSSYEQYF
>.|TRBV7-3|TRBJ2-3|TRBD1
TGTGCCAGCAGCTTCACAGGGGCTAGCACAGATACGCAGTATTTT
CASSFTGASTDTQYF
>.|TRBV27|TRBJ2-6|.
TGTGCCAGCAGTGGGCGCTCTGGGGCCAACGTCCTGACTTTC
CASSGRSGANVLTF
>.|TRBV19|TRBJ1-5|TRBD1
TGTGCCAGTAGTGCAGGACAGGGGGCTTTCAATCAGCCCCAGCATTTT
CASSAGQGAFNQPQHF
>.|TRBV6-5|TRBJ2-2|.
TGTGCCAGCAGTTACAGGACCGGGGAGCTGTTTTTT
CASSYRTGELFF
>.|TRBV9|TRBJ1-2|TRBD1
TGTGCCAGCAGCGCGACCGGGACAGGGTCCTATGGCTACACCTTC
CASSATGTGSYGYTF
>.|TRBV27|TRBJ2-1|.
TGTGCCAGCAGTCCAGGGGCGGGGAGGCCGTTCTTC
CASSPGAGRPFF
>.|TRBV9|TRBJ2-7|.
TGTGCCAGCAGCGTATACCAATTGCGGTTTCCCTACGAGCAGTACTTC
CASSVYQLRFPYEQYF
>.|TRBV11-2|TRBJ2-2|.
TGTGCCAGCAGCTTATATGTGAGAGGATCGACCGGGGAGCTGTTTTTT
CASSLYVRGSTGELFF
>few|TRBV5-1|TRBJ2-1|.
TGCGCCAGCAGCTCCGATTACAATGAGCAGTTCTTC
CASSSDYNEQFF
>.|TRBV6-1|TRBJ1-2|TRBD1
TGTGCCAGCAGTGAAGCGCGGACAGGGATGTTTGGCTACACCTTC
CASSEARTGMFGYTF
>.|TRBV28|TRBJ2-4|.
TGTGCCAGCAGCGTACAATCGTCGTCCGCAAACATTCAGTACTTC
CASSVQSSSANIQYF
>.|TRBV6-5|TRBJ2-7|.
TGTGCCAGCAGTTACTCGACCGGGGACGAGCAGTACTTC
CASSYSTGDEQYF
>.|TRBV29-1|TRBJ2-3|TRBD2
TGCAGCGTGATAGCGGGAGAGGGACATACGCAGTATTTT
CSVIAGEGHTQYF
>.|TRBV19|TRBJ1-5|.
TGTGCCAGTAGTATGGCCGACAATCAGCCCCAGCATTTT
CASSMADNQPQHF
>.|TRBV28|TRBJ2-1|.
TGTGCCAGCAGTTTCAGAGCGGATAATTACAATGAGCAGTTCTTC
CASSFRADNYNEQFF
>.|TRBV9|TRBJ1-4|.
TGTGCCAGCAGCGCAGGAAAACAGGTTCTGGGGGAAAAACTGTTTTTT
CASSAGKQVLGEKLFF
>few|TRBV7-9|TRBJ2-7|.
TGTGCCAGCAGCTTAGTAGCCGGCGAGCAGTACTTC
CASSLVAGEQYF
>.|TRBV4-3|TRBJ2-7|.
TGCGCCAGCAGCCAAGATGGCGCTACGGAAGAGCAGTACTTC
CASSQDGATEEQYF
>.|TRBV4-3|TRBJ1-1|.
TGCGCCAGCAGCCAGAGGGGGTGGAACACTGAAGCTTTCTTT
CASSQRGWNTEAFF
>.|TRBV27|TRBJ2-3|TRBD2
TGTGCCAGCAGTTTAATCCTAGCGGGAGGGCAGGGCACAGATACGCAGTATTTT
CASSLILAGGQGTDTQYF
>.|TRBV27|TRBJ1-4|TRBD1
TGTGCCTCAACCTGGACAGGGGGAGGCGAAAAACTGTTTTTT
CASTWTGGGEKLFF
>.|TRBV6-5|TRBJ2-7|TRBD1
TGTGCCAGCAGTTACTCGACGGGACAGATTTTCTACGAGCAGTACTTC
CASSYSTGQIFYEQYF
>.|TRBV19|TRBJ2-2|TRBD2
TGTGCCAGTACTTTGCGGGAGACACCACGGGCCGGGGAGCTGTTTTTT
CASTLRETPRAGELFF
>.|TRBV5-4|TRBJ1-5|TRBD1
TGTGCCAGCAGCCCCGACAGGGGGGAGAATCAGCCCCAGCATTTT
CASSPDRGENQPQHF
>.|TRBV7-8|TRBJ2-3|TRBD2
TGTGCCAGCAGCTCATTACTAGCGGGAGGGCACGATAGCGCAGATACGCAGTATTTT
CASSSLLAGGHDSADTQYF
>.|TRBV4-3|TRBJ2-5|.
TGCGCCAGCAGCCCCGGCGTGGGGGAGACCCAGTACTTC
CASSPGVGETQYF
>.|TRBV21-1|TRBJ2-7|.
TGTGCCAGCAGCAAAGTTGTGGCAGGGGGCTACCACGAGCAGTACTTC
CASSKVVAGGYHEQYF
>.|TRBV11-1|TRBJ1-1|.
TGTGCCAGCAGAACCCTGGGGGGGACTGAAGCTTTCTTT
CASRTLGGTEAFF
>.|TRBV7-9|TRBJ2-7|.
TGTGCCAGCAGCTCTCGTGGGGGGTACGAGCAGTACTTC
CASSSRGGYEQYF
>.|TRBV6-1|TRBJ1-5|.
TGTGCCAGCAGTGGACAGAGAATCAATCAGCCCCAGCATTTT
CASSGQRINQPQHF
>.|TRBV7-9|TRBJ2-5|.
TGTGCCAGCAGCTTAGTGGCAGCCCAAGAGACCCAGTACTTC
CASSLVAAQETQYF